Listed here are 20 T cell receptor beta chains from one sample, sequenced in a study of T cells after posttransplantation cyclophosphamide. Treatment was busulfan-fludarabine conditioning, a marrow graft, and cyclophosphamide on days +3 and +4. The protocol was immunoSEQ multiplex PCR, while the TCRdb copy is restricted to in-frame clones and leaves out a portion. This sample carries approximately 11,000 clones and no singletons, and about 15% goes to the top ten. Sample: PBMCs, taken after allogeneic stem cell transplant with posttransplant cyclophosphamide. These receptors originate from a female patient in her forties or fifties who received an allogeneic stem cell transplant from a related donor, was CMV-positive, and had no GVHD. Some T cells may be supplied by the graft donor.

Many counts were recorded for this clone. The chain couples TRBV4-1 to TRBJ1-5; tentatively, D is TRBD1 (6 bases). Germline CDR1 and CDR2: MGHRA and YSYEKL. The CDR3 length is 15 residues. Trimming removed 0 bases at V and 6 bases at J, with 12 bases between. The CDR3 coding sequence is TGCGCCAGCAGCCAAGATGGGAAGGGGGTTCAGCCCCAGCATTTT. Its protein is CASSQDGKGVQPQHF.

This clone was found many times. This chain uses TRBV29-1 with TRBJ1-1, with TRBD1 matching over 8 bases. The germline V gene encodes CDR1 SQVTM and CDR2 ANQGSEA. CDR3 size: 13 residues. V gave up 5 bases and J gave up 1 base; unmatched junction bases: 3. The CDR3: CSVRGQENTEAFF. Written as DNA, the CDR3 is TGCAGCGTTAGGGGACAGGAGAACACTGAAGCTTTCTTT.

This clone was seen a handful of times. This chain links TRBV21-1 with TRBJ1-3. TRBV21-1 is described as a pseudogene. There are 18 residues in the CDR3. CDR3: CASRGRRQWPERGNTIYF. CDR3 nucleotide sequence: TGTGCCAGCAGAGGCCGCCGGCAGTGGCCAGAACGGGGGAACACCATATATTTT.

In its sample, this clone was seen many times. The DNA for the CDR3 is TGTGCCAGCCGGGGGGGGTGGAACACTGAAGCTTTCTTT. As protein: CASRGGWNTEAFF. The chain has TRBV11-2 and TRBJ1-1; perhaps TRBD1 as D (5 bases). The CDR3 has 13 residues. The germline V and J ends were trimmed by 8 bases and 1 base, with 11 bases remaining between them. Germline CDR1 SGHAT, CDR2 FQNNGV.

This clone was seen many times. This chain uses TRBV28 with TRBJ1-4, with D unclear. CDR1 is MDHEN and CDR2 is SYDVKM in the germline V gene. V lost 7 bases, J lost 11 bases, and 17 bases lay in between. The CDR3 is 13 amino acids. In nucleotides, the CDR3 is TGTGCCAGCACCCGACCGCCGGAGTATAAACTGTTTTTT. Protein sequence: CASTRPPEYKLFF.

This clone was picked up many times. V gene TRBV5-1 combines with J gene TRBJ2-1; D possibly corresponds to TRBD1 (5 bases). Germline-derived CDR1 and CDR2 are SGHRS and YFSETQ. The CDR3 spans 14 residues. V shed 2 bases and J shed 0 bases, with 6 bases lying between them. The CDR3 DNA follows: TGCGCCAGCAGCTTACAGGACTCCTACAATGAGCAGTTCTTC. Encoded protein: CASSLQDSYNEQFF. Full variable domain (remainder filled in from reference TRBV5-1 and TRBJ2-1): KAGVTQTPRYLIKTRGQQVTLSCSPISGHRSVSWYQQTPGQGLQFLFEYFSETQRNKGNFPGRFSGRQFSNSRSEMNVSTLELGDSALYLCASSLQDSYNEQFFGPGTRLTVL.

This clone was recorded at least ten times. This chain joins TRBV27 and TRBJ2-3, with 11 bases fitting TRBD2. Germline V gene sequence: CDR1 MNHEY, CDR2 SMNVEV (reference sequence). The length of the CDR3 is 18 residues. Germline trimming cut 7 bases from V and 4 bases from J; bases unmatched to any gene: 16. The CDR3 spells CASTPPLSSGRPSDTQYF. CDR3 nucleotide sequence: TGTGCCAGCACCCCCCCTTTATCTAGCGGGAGGCCGTCAGATACGCAGTATTTT.

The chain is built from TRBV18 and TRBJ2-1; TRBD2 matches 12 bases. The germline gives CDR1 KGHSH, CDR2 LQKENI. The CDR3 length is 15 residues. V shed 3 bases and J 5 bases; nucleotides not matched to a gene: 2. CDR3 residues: CASSPGLAGNNEQFF. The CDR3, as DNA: TGTGCCAGCTCACCTGGACTAGCGGGAAACAATGAGCAGTTCTTC.

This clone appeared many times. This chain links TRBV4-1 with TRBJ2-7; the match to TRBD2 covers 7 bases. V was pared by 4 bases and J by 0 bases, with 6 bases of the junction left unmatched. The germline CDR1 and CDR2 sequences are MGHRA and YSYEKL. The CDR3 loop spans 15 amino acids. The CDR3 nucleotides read TGCGCCAGCAGCCCTAGTGGGAGGGCCTCCTACGAGCAGTACTTC. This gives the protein CASSPSGRASYEQYF.

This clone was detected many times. Here the CDR3 reads CASSLFRGGGNNEQFF. The CDR3, as DNA: TGCGCCAGCAGCTTGTTTCGCGGGGGGGGCAACAATGAGCAGTTCTTC. This chain connects TRBV5-1 to TRBJ2-1; TRBD2 matches at 9 bases. The CDR3 spans 16 residues. Unmatched junction bases numbered 7, after V lost 1 base and J lost 5 bases. The germline V gene has CDR1 SGHRS and CDR2 YFSETQ.

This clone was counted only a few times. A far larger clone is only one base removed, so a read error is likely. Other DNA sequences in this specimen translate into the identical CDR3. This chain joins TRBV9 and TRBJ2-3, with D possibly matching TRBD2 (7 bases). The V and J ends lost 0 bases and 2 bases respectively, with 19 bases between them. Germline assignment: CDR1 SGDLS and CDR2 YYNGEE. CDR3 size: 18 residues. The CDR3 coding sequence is TGTGCCAGCAGCGTAGAAGGGGGGGGCGGGCCTACCACAGATACGCAGTATTTT. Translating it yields CASSVEGGGGPTTDTQYF.

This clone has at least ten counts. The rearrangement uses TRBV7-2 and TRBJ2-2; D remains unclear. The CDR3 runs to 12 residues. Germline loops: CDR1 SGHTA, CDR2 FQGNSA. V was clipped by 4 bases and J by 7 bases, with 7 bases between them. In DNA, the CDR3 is TGTGCCAGCAGCTCCCTCGGCGGGGAGCTGTTTTTT. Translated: CASSSLGGELFF.

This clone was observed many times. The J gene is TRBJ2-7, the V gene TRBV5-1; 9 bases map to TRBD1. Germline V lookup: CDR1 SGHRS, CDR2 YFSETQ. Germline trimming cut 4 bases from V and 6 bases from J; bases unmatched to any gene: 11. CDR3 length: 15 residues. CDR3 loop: CASSPSPGQGLEQYF. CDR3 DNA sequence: TGCGCCAGCAGCCCGTCCCCGGGACAGGGCCTCGAGCAGTACTTC.

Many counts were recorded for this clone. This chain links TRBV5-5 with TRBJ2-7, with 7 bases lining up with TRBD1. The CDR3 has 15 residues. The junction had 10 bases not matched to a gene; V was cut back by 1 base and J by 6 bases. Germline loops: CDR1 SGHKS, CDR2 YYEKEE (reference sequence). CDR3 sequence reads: CASSLSTGDRREQYF. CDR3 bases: TGTGCCAGCAGCTTGTCTACAGGGGATAGGCGCGAGCAGTACTTC.

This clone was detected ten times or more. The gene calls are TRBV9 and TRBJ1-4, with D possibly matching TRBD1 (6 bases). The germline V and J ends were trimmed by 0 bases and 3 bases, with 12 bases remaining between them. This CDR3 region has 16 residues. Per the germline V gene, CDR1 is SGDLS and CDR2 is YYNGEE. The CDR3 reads CASSVVSGAANEKLFF. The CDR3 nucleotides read TGTGCCAGCAGCGTAGTGTCAGGGGCTGCTAATGAAAAACTGTTTTTT. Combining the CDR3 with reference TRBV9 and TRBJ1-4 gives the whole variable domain DSGVTQTPKHLITATGQRVTLRCSPRSGDLSVYWYQQSLDQGLQFLIQYYNGEERAKGNILERFSAQQFPDLHSELNLSSLELGDSALYFCASSVVSGAANEKLFFGSGTQLSVL.

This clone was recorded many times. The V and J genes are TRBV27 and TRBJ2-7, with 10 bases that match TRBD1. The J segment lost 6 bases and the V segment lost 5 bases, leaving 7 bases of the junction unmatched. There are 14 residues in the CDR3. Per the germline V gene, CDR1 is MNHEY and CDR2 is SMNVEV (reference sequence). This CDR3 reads CASSKDRGLGEQYF. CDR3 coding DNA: TGTGCCAGCAGTAAAGACAGGGGGCTGGGCGAGCAGTACTTC.

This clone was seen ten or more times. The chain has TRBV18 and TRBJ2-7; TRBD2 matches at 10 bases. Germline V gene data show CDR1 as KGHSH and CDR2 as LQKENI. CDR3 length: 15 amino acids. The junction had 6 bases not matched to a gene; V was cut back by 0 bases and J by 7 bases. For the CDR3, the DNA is TGTGCCAGCTCACCACCCCTAGCGGGAGTATGGGAGCAGTACTTC. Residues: CASSPPLAGVWEQYF.

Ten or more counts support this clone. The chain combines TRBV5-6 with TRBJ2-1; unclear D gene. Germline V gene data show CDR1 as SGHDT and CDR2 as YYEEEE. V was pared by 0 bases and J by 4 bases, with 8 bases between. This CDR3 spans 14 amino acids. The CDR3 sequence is CASSLARHYNEQFF. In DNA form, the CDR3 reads TGTGCCAGCAGCTTGGCTAGGCATTACAATGAGCAGTTCTTC. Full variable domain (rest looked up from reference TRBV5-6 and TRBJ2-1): DAGVTQSPTHLIKTRGQQVTLRCSPKSGHDTVSWYQQALGQGPQFIFQYYEEEERQRGNFPDRFSGHQFPNYSSELNVNALLLGDSALYLCASSLARHYNEQFFGPGTRLTVL.

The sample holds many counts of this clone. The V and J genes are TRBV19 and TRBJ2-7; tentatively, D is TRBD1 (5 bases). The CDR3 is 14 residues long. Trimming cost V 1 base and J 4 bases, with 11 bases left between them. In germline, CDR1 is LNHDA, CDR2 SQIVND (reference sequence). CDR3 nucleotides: TGTGCCAGTAGTATAGTCCAGGGATCTTACGAGCAGTACTTC. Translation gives CASSIVQGSYEQYF.

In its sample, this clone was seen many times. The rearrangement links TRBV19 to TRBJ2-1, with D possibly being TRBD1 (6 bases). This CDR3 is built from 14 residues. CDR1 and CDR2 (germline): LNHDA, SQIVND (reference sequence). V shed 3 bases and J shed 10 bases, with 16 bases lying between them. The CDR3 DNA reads TGTGCCAGTAGTATGTCAGGGGTCTCAGGGGAGCAGTTCTTC. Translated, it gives CASSMSGVSGEQFF.